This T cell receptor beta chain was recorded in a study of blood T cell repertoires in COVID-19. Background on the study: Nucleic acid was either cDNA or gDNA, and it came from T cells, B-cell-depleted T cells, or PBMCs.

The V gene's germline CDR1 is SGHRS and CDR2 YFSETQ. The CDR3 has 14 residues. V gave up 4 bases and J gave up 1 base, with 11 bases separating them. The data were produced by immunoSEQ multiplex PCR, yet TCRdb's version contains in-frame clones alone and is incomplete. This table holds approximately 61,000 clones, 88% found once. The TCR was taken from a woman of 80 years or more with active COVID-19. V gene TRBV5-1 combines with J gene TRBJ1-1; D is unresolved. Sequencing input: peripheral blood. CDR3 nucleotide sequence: TGCGCCAGCAGCCCAGGACGGGAGAACACTGAAGCTTTCTTT. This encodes CASSPGRENTEAFF.